Below are 32 T cell receptor beta chains sequenced from a single sample in a study of radiation and T cells in renal cell carcinoma. The assay was immunoSEQ multiplex PCR, and TCRdb's table has in-frame clones only and misses some. The sample holds 130,000 to 150,000 clones; approximately 86% are singletons and the top ten take about 17%. Time point defined: blood 4 weeks post-SBRT, at nephrectomy. Treatment described: 15 Gy SBRT to primary tumor, nephrectomy 4 weeks later. The sequencing used blood, collected from a patient whose treatment included radiotherapy and nephrectomy. The receptor source for this set is a woman between 50 and 59 years old with renal cell carcinoma.

This chain links TRBV30 with TRBJ2-7, with D possibly being TRBD2 (7 bases). This CDR3 is built from 16 residues. Trimming cost V 2 bases and J 1 base, with 18 bases left between them. Germline loops: CDR1 GTSNPN, CDR2 SVGIG (reference sequence). In DNA, the CDR3 is TGTGCCTGGAGTTTTCGGGACGCGGGGGCGTCCTACGAGCAGTACTTC. Its translation is CAWSFRDAGASYEQYF.

This clone has a handful of counts. The chain has TRBV19 and TRBJ1-6, with TRBD1 as a possible D gene (5 bases). Germline V lookup: CDR1 LNHDA, CDR2 SQIVND (reference sequence). The CDR3 extends over 13 amino acids. V gave up 9 bases and J gave up 6 bases, with 12 bases separating them. The CDR3 DNA sequence: TGTGCCAGCTCCACAGGCCGTAATTCACCCCTCCACTTT. Translation: CASSTGRNSPLHF.

This sequence joins TRBV5-1 and TRBJ1-2, with D perhaps matching TRBD1 (5 bases). This CDR3 has 13 amino acids. Trimming shortened V by 0 bases and J by 2 bases, and 5 bases separated the two germline ends. The germline gives CDR1 SGHRS, CDR2 YFSETQ. CDR3 loop: CASSLGQNYGYTF. CDR3 nucleotides: TGCGCCAGCAGCTTGGGACAGAACTATGGCTACACCTTC.

Concerning this clone: The junction departs from the called germline gene at one end, perhaps through a read error. V is TRBV5-4 and J is TRBJ2-1; 13 bases are a match to TRBD2. This CDR3 comprises 16 residues. Germline values: CDR1 SGHNT, CDR2 YYREEE (reference sequence). The CDR3 here is CASRLGTSGVHNEQFF. The CDR3 nucleotides read TGTGCCAGCAGGTTGGGGACTAGCGGGGTCCACAATGAGCAGTTCTTC.

The V gene is TRBV10-3, the J gene TRBJ1-3, with TRBD1 matching over 9 bases. This CDR3 spans 15 amino acids. V dropped 4 bases and J dropped 3; count of bases not matched to a gene: 4. Looked up from germline, CDR1 is ENHRY and CDR2 is SYGVKD. CDR3 nucleotide sequence: TGTGCCATCAGTGTAAACAGGGGGCTTGGAAACACCATATATTTT. It yields the protein CAISVNRGLGNTIYF.

The rearrangement joins TRBV6-1 to TRBJ2-2; D is tentatively TRBD1 or TRBD2 (5 bases each). From germline, CDR1 is MNHNS and CDR2 SASEGT. Trimming took off 8 bases at V and 0 bases at J, with 10 bases between the two ends. The CDR3 runs to 14 residues. CDR3 nucleotides: TGTGCCAGCTCGTGGGGGACGAACACCGGGGAGCTGTTTTTT. Translating gives CASSWGTNTGELFF.

The gene calls are TRBV5-6 and TRBJ1-1; TRBD1 might be the D (6 bases). The CDR3 contains 17 residues. With 4 bases removed from V and 1 base from J, the gap between germline ends came to 20 bases. Germline CDR1 and CDR2: SGHDT and YYEEEE. CDR3 DNA: TGTGCCAGCAGCCCGCGGGGCGCCGGGACAACGAACACTGAAGCTTTCTTT. Amino acids: CASSPRGAGTTNTEAFF.

The chain combines TRBV7-2 with TRBJ1-2, with 7 positions matching TRBD1. This CDR3 spans 19 amino acids. CDR1 is SGHTA, CDR2 FQGNSA, per germline. Unmatched junction bases numbered 18, after V lost 1 base and J lost 4 bases. The CDR3 loop is CASSLDRQGSILLGYGYTF. DNA of the CDR3: TGTGCCAGCAGCTTAGATAGACAGGGTTCGATCTTACTGGGCTATGGCTACACCTTC.

J is TRBJ1-1 and V is TRBV7-9; D ambiguous. The length of the CDR3 is 16 residues. V was shortened by 5 bases and J by 3 bases, with 19 bases between the two germline ends. Germline V gene data show CDR1 as SEHNR and CDR2 as FQNEAQ (reference sequence). The CDR3 sequence: CASSLLFSGRDTEAFF. CDR3 DNA: TGTGCCAGCAGCCTGCTTTTTTCTGGAAGGGACACTGAAGCTTTCTTT.

The V and J genes are TRBV9 and TRBJ2-7; D is possibly TRBD1 (5 bases). This CDR3 has 13 residues. Trimming removed 0 bases from V and 6 bases from J, with 10 bases in between. Germline CDR1 reads SGDLS; CDR2 reads YYNGEE. CDR3 nucleotides: TGTGCCAGCAGCGTAGGAGTAGGGGCCGAGCAGTACTTC. This encodes CASSVGVGAEQYF.

This chain connects TRBV7-2 to TRBJ2-3; D might be TRBD2 (6 bases). With 1 base removed from V and 5 bases from J, the gap between germline ends came to 13 bases. CDR3 length equals 15 residues. The germline V gene has CDR1 SGHTA and CDR2 FQGNSA. The CDR3 region is CASSLGGVAGDTQYF. The CDR3 DNA sequence: TGTGCCAGCAGCTTAGGGGGGGTCGCGGGAGATACGCAGTATTTT.

The chain couples TRBV5-8 to TRBJ1-3; 7 nucleotides agree with TRBD1. In germline, CDR1 is SGHTS, CDR2 YDEGEE. V was pared by 1 base and J by 5 bases, with 6 bases of the junction left unmatched. The CDR3 covers 15 residues. CDR3 nucleotides: TGTGCCAGCAGCTTGTTGGGACAGAACCGAAACACCATATATTTT. Its protein is CASSLLGQNRNTIYF.

The rearrangement joins TRBV7-2 to TRBJ1-4, with TRBD1 identical over 9 bases. Germline loops: CDR1 SGHTA, CDR2 FQGNSA. This CDR3 has 13 amino acids. V lost 5 bases, J lost 12 bases, and 7 bases stayed unmatched. CDR3 bases: TGTGCCAGCAGCGCCCGACAGGGGGAGGAACTGTTTTTT. Its translation: CASSARQGEELFF.

The chain employs TRBV7-2 and TRBJ2-1; 7 bases line up with TRBD2. Looked up from germline, CDR1 is SGHTA and CDR2 is FQGNSA. This CDR3 has 13 residues. J lost 10 bases, V lost 0 bases, and 3 bases had no gene match. The CDR3 DNA reads as TGTGCCAGCAGCTTAGCGGGGAGGGACGAGCAGTTCTTC. As protein: CASSLAGRDEQFF.

V is TRBV9 and J is TRBJ2-1; maybe TRBD2 (5 bases). Germline V CDR1 and CDR2: SGDLS, YYNGEE. The V and J ends lost 4 bases and 15 bases respectively, with 20 bases between them. There are 13 residues in the CDR3. DNA for the CDR3: TGTGCCAGCAGCCCCCCCCTAGCCACATTTCTGTTCTTC. This encodes CASSPPLATFLFF.

This rearrangement joins TRBV19 to TRBJ2-5; 8 nucleotides align to TRBD2. The germline V gene has CDR1 LNHDA and CDR2 SQIVND (reference sequence). This CDR3 region has 16 residues. After removal of 1 base from V and 0 bases from J, the junction contained 4 bases not matched to a gene. This CDR3 is CASSIGGGRYQETQYF. The CDR3 DNA follows: TGTGCCAGTAGTATAGGGGGCGGGAGGTACCAAGAGACCCAGTACTTC.

The chain combines TRBV6-6 with TRBJ1-5; no definite D call. There are 11 residues in the CDR3. Germline loops: CDR1 MNHNY, CDR2 SVGAGI (reference sequence). Trimming pared 7 bases from V and 3 bases from J, leaving 4 bases between. The CDR3 region is CASTFNQPQHF. CDR3 in DNA: TGTGCCAGCACCTTCAATCAGCCCCAGCATTTT.

The V and J genes are TRBV5-4 and TRBJ2-3, with 11 nucleotides matching TRBD1. This CDR3 contains 14 residues. Trimming cost V 4 bases and J 5 bases; bases outside gene matches: 3. Germline CDR1 is SGHNT and CDR2 is YYREEE (reference sequence). Written as DNA, the CDR3 is TGTGCCAGCAGCGCGGGACAGGGGGGAGATACGCAGTATTTT. It codes for CASSAGQGGDTQYF.

This clone was picked up one time. This chain uses TRBV9 with TRBJ2-3; 9 nucleotides line up with TRBD2. The germline V gene encodes CDR1 SGDLS and CDR2 YYNGEE. V trimming: 0 bases; J trimming: 4 bases; junction bases outside the gene matches: 3. This CDR3 has 15 residues. This CDR3 is CASSVEGGRADTQYF. Written as DNA, the CDR3 is TGTGCCAGCAGCGTAGAAGGCGGGAGGGCAGATACGCAGTATTTT.

This rearrangement joins TRBV10-2 to TRBJ1-5; the D gene is possibly TRBD1 (5 bases). The CDR3 length is 14 residues. The V end lost 4 bases, the J end lost 6 bases, and 13 bases lay between the germline ends. Germline CDR1 is WSHSY and CDR2 is SAAADI. The CDR3 DNA reads TGCGCCAGCAGTGGGGGCAGGGTGGGTCAGCCCCAGCATTTT. It translates to CASSGGRVGQPQHF.

A remark on this clone: This specimen includes other DNA sequences encoding the same CDR3. The chain combines TRBV6-5 with TRBJ2-7; no firm D call. Trimming shortened V by 0 bases and J by 0 bases, and 3 bases separated the two germline ends. Germline assignment: CDR1 MNHEY and CDR2 SVGAGI. The CDR3 length is 13 residues. CDR3 loop: CASSYSRSYEQYF. Here the CDR3 DNA reads TGTGCCAGCAGTTACTCACGCTCCTACGAGCAGTACTTC.

The chain combines TRBV18 with TRBJ1-2; D is undetermined. Looked up from germline, CDR1 is KGHSH and CDR2 is LQKENI. The CDR3 spans 13 residues. The germline V and J ends were trimmed by 4 bases and 0 bases, with 6 bases remaining between them. DNA for the CDR3: TGTGCCAGCTCACGGAGTTCTAACTATGGCTACACCTTC. As protein: CASSRSSNYGYTF.

The V and J genes are TRBV5-3 and TRBJ1-6; TRBD1 might be the D (5 bases). TRBV5-3 qualifies as an ORF whose function is uncertain. V was pared by 4 bases and J by 7 bases, with 18 bases between. The CDR3 is 16 residues long. This CDR3 reads CARSSTGARRNSPLHF. The CDR3 DNA follows: TGTGCCAGAAGCAGCACAGGTGCCAGGAGGAATTCACCCCTCCACTTT.

The chain is built from TRBV4-2 and TRBJ1-2; TRBD1 matches at 10 bases. Germline loops: CDR1 LGHNA, CDR2 YNFKEQ. The CDR3 sequence is 15 residues long. The V segment lost 0 bases and the J segment 3 bases; nucleotides outside the gene matches: 1. CDR3 region: CASSQDGQGDYGYTF. DNA of the CDR3: TGTGCCAGCAGCCAAGATGGACAGGGGGACTATGGCTACACCTTC.

The J gene is TRBJ1-3, the V gene TRBV6-5, with a tentative D call TRBD1 (5 bases). The germline V gene encodes CDR1 MNHEY and CDR2 SVGAGI. Trimming shortened V by 2 bases and J by 4 bases, and 6 bases separated the two germline ends. The CDR3 covers 13 residues. The CDR3 region has the DNA TGTGCCAGCAGTTACAAGGGGGGAAACACCATATATTTT. Its protein product is CASSYKGGNTIYF.

The V gene is TRBV25-1, the J gene TRBJ2-5, with D tentatively TRBD1 (8 bases). The germline V gene encodes CDR1 MGHDK and CDR2 SYGVNS. The CDR3 runs 15 residues. The V end was cut by 7 bases, the J end by 4 bases, with 19 bases between. Written as DNA, the CDR3 is TGTGCCAGCATAGCGGGCAGGGGGCAGGGAGAGACCCAGTACTTC. Its protein product is CASIAGRGQGETQYF.

This clone was recorded once. This sequence joins TRBV7-2 and TRBJ1-5; the D gene is possibly TRBD1 (6 bases). Germline values: CDR1 SGHTA, CDR2 FQGNSA. This CDR3 is built from 16 residues. V dropped 1 base and J dropped 4 bases, with 14 bases sitting between them. The CDR3 spells CASSLEGRGLNQPQHF. In DNA, the CDR3 is TGTGCCAGCAGCTTAGAGGGCAGGGGACTAAATCAGCCCCAGCATTTT.

J is TRBJ2-1 and V is TRBV4-3; 8 bases map to TRBD2. Germline trimming cut 4 bases from V and 5 bases from J; bases unmatched to any gene: 10. The CDR3 consists of 16 residues. The V gene's germline CDR1 is LGHNA and CDR2 YSLEER. The CDR3 nucleotides read TGCGCCAGCAGCCGCCGAAAGCGGGGGCCTAACAATGAGCAGTTCTTC. Amino acids: CASSRRKRGPNNEQFF.

The rearrangement uses TRBV19 and TRBJ1-1; D is undetermined. This CDR3 is 14 amino acids long. CDR1 is LNHDA and CDR2 is SQIVND in the germline V gene (reference sequence). V was pared by 2 bases and J by 1 base, with 8 bases between. CDR3 bases: TGTGCCAGTAGTATATCAGTGACGAACACTGAAGCTTTCTTT. It encodes CASSISVTNTEAFF.

The chain links TRBV10-1 to TRBJ2-1, with 9 bases lining up with TRBD2. The CDR3 covers 16 residues. Germline loops: CDR1 WNHNN, CDR2 SYGVQD (reference sequence). V lost 3 bases, J lost 6 bases, and 9 bases stayed unmatched. In DNA, the CDR3 is TGCGCCAGCAGTGAATCTAGCGGGATTATGGGCAATGAGCAGTTCTTC. The encoded protein is CASSESSGIMGNEQFF.

This chain uses TRBV9 with TRBJ2-3; D is possibly TRBD2 (5 bases). The germline V and J ends were trimmed by 2 bases and 4 bases, with 14 bases remaining between them. From germline, CDR1 is SGDLS and CDR2 YYNGEE. This CDR3 is 15 amino acids long. The CDR3 protein is CASSVSQEAADTQYF. The CDR3, as DNA: TGTGCCAGCAGCGTTAGTCAGGAGGCGGCAGATACGCAGTATTTT.

V gene TRBV4-1 combines with J gene TRBJ1-4; D is ambiguous. The germline CDR1 and CDR2 sequences are MGHRA and YSYEKL. Trimming removed 1 base from V and 3 bases from J, with 6 bases in between. This CDR3 is 14 amino acids long. The chain's CDR3 is CASSQGVANEKLFF. In DNA, the CDR3 is TGCGCCAGCAGCCAAGGGGTGGCTAATGAAAAACTGTTTTTT.